Presented here are 32 T cell receptor beta chains from one specimen sequenced in a study of read filtering for tumor transcriptome and immune sequencing. The library was built from about 400 ng RNA with molecular barcoded adaptors for alpha/delta and beta/gamma chains. TCRdb re-called the reads through MiXCR, storing one row per CDR3 protein. This table has about 60,000 distinct CDR3 sequences, approximately 14% appearing once. The sequenced material came from a population of CD138-negative cells sorted from bone marrow. Receptor source: a donor at least 40 years old with multiple myeloma.

This clonotype was observed many times. This chain links TRBV20-1 with TRBJ2-7; 7 positions agree with TRBD1. J lost 7 bases, V lost 6 bases, and 18 bases had no gene match. The germline V gene has CDR1 DFQATT and CDR2 SNEGSKA (reference sequence). The CDR3 is 15 amino acids. The CDR3 sequence: CSAVLGQDGAWEQYF. The CDR3 DNA is TGCAGTGCCGTCCTTGGACAGGACGGGGCGTGGGAGCAGTACTTC.

Note on this clonotype: The conserved phenylalanine or tryptophan is not found at the CDR3 terminus, so this likely reflects a read error. The chain joins TRBV7-9 to TRBJ2-1; TRBD2 agrees at 10 bases. Germline V gives CDR1 SEHNR, CDR2 FQNEAQ (reference sequence). The CDR3 has 13 residues. Germline trimming cut 6 bases from V and 6 bases from J; bases unmatched to any gene: 2. The CDR3 reads CASSPSGSNEQFL. In DNA, the CDR3 is TGTGCCAGCAGTCCTAGCGGGAGCAATGAGCAGTTCCTC.

This clonotype was counted ten times or more. V and J are TRBV12-3 or TRBV12-4 and TRBJ2-1, with D hard to call. The CDR3 sequence is 14 residues long. The V and J ends lost 5 bases and 0 bases respectively, with 8 bases between them. CDR3 amino acids: CASSPRSSYNEQFF. The CDR3 bases are TGTGCCAGCAGTCCAAGGAGCTCCTACAATGAGCAGTTCTTC.

The table lists this clonotype with many counts. The chain carries TRBV4-2 and TRBJ1-1, with 8 bases aligning to TRBD1. This CDR3 spans 15 amino acids. Per the germline V gene, CDR1 is LGHNA and CDR2 is YNFKEQ. After removal of 5 bases from V and 1 base from J, the junction contained 6 bases not matched to a gene. CDR3 DNA: TGTGCCAGCAGCACCCGGACAGGGACGAACACTGAAGCTTTCTTT. Its protein is CASSTRTGTNTEAFF.

As regards this clonotype: This may be a read error: a much more frequent sequence differs by one nucleotide. V and J are TRBV12-3 or TRBV12-4 and TRBJ2-7, with 8 bases fitting TRBD2. Trimming removed 1 base from V and 3 bases from J; junction bases left unmatched: 8. The CDR3 is 16 residues long. In nucleotides, the CDR3 is TGTGCCAGCAGTTTAGTGGTGCCGGGAGGGCACTACGAGCAGTACTTC. It specifies CASSLVVPGGHYEQYF.

Remarks on this clonotype: With a much larger clone just one base away, this may be a read error. The V and J genes are TRBV11-3 and TRBJ2-3, with 9 bases fitting TRBD2. The germline CDR1 and CDR2 sequences are SGHNT and YENEEA. The CDR3 contains 21 residues. With 6 bases clipped from V and 5 bases from J, the junction kept 27 bases outside the gene matches. The CDR3 DNA is TGTGCCAGCAGTTCGCCTTGTGATTGGCGGGAGGGCATAATTGGGGGAGATACGCAGTATTTT. Amino acids: CASSSPCDWREGIIGGDTQYF.

This clonotype appeared many times. The chain joins TRBV7-9 to TRBJ1-5; 9 nucleotides match TRBD1. Germline assignment: CDR1 SEHNR and CDR2 FQNEAQ (reference sequence). Trimming removed 5 bases from V and 0 bases from J; junction bases left unmatched: 11. The CDR3 spans 18 residues. The CDR3 protein is CASSHFTGGADSNQPQHF. The CDR3 DNA is TGTGCCAGCAGCCACTTTACAGGGGGCGCCGATAGCAATCAGCCCCAGCATTTT. Looking up the rest from reference TRBV7-9 and TRBJ1-5 gives the full variable domain: DTGVSQNPRHKITKRGQNVTFRCDPISEHNRLYWYRQTLGQGPEFLTYFQNEAQLEKSRLLSDRFSAERPKGSFSTLEIQRTEQGDSAMYLCASSHFTGGADSNQPQHFGDGTRLSIL.

This clonotype was observed many times. The chain employs TRBV15 and TRBJ1-5; 9 bases map to TRBD1. Trimming at V came to 3 bases and at J to 6 bases, leaving 9 bases not matched to a gene. The CDR3 runs to 16 residues. Germline CDR1 LNHNV, CDR2 YYDKDF (reference sequence). The CDR3 DNA follows: TGTGCCACCAGCAGCGCCGGGACAGGGAAGATTCAGCCCCAGCATTTT. Its protein is CATSSAGTGKIQPQHF.

About this clonotype: A much larger clone sits a single nucleotide away, making a read error possible. The rearrangement joins TRBV6-6 to TRBJ1-1; possibly TRBD1 for D (5 bases). CDR3 size: 13 residues. The germline gives CDR1 MNHNY, CDR2 SVGAGI (reference sequence). CDR3 DNA: TGTGCCAGCAGTTCCGGACACTACACTGAAGCTTACTTT. Protein product: CASSSGHYTEAYF.

This clonotype was observed many times. V and J are TRBV14 and TRBJ2-1; 8 positions agree with TRBD1. V lost 1 base to trimming and J lost 4 bases; unmatched junction nucleotides: 3. Germline V gene data show CDR1 as SGHDN and CDR2 as FVKESK. The CDR3 loop spans 15 amino acids. Written as DNA, the CDR3 is TGTGCCAGCAGCCAAGTAGGACAGGGTTACAATGAGCAGTTCTTC. It encodes CASSQVGQGYNEQFF.

This clonotype was observed at least ten times. This chain connects TRBV20-1 to TRBJ2-5, with TRBD2 identical over 9 bases. The CDR3 has 16 residues. Germline V gene data show CDR1 as DFQATT and CDR2 as SNEGSKA (reference sequence). J was trimmed by 1 base and V by 1 base; bases with no gene match: 7. The CDR3 bases are TGCAGTGCTAGAGCGGGCCTAGCGGGGAGCCAAGAGACCCAGTACTTC. It specifies CSARAGLAGSQETQYF.

Concerning this clonotype: A junction end diverges from the germline sequence, so it may reflect a read error. This rearrangement joins TRBV29-1 to TRBJ2-7; unclear D gene. Per the germline V gene, CDR1 is SQVTM and CDR2 is ANQGSEA. This CDR3 contains 12 residues. CDR3: CSVDWVAGEQCF. The CDR3 nucleotides are TGCAGCGTTGATTGGGTGGCCGGCGAGCAGTGCTTC.

This clonotype was picked up many times. The genes are TRBV29-1 and TRBJ2-7; 8 bases align to TRBD1. V lost 6 bases, J lost 5 bases, and 15 bases stayed unmatched. The CDR3 is 15 residues long. Germline CDR1 reads SQVTM; CDR2 reads ANQGSEA. The CDR3 DNA reads TGCAGCGTCCAAAAGGGGCAGGGGGCGCCGAACGAGCAGTACTTC. Its translation: CSVQKGQGAPNEQYF.

This clonotype was picked up a small number of times. This likely reflects a read error, since a far larger clone is one base away. The rearrangement links TRBV9 to TRBJ1-6, with D hard to call. The J call may be mistaken, given a closer DNA end match to TRBJ1-1. The CDR3 is 14 residues long. The germline V gene has CDR1 SGDLS and CDR2 YYNGEE. The CDR3, as DNA: TGTGCCAGCAGCGTAGCTTGGGAGGGCACTGGAGCTTTCTTT. Translating it yields CASSVAWEGTGAFF.

This clonotype was seen at least ten times. The chain combines TRBV5-1 with TRBJ2-1; TRBD2 is a possible D gene (5 bases). Germline values: CDR1 SGHRS, CDR2 YFSETQ. The CDR3 is 16 amino acids. The ends were cut back, 1 base at V and 8 bases at J, with 19 bases in the middle. As DNA, the CDR3 is TGCGCCAGCAGCTTGTCCGGGGTTAAGGGATTCGATGAGCAGTTCTTC. The encoded protein is CASSLSGVKGFDEQFF.

This clonotype was counted ten times or more. The chain recombines TRBV24-1 with TRBJ1-2; 7 nucleotides align to TRBD1. CDR1 and CDR2 (germline): KGHDR, SFDVKD. Trimming took 3 bases from V and 8 from J; bases not matched to a gene: 8. The CDR3 sequence is 14 residues long. CDR3 amino acids: CATSDLDRHSGYTF. In DNA form, the CDR3 reads TGTGCCACCAGTGATCTGGACAGGCACTCAGGCTACACCTTC.

This clonotype was found a few times. A read error may explain this, as a much larger clone is one base away. The gene calls are TRBV7-2 and TRBJ2-5; D possibly corresponds to TRBD1 (6 bases). Germline CDR1 reads SGHTA; CDR2 reads FQGNSA. The ends were cut back, 5 bases at V and 0 bases at J, with 16 bases in the middle. The CDR3 is 16 residues long. The DNA for the CDR3 is TGTGCCAGCAGCCTCCCTTGTGGGACAAACCAAGAGACCCAGTACTTC. Translated, it gives CASSLPCGTNQETQYF.

This clonotype appeared many times. This chain joins TRBV29-1 and TRBJ2-7, with TRBD2 as a possible D gene (7 bases). This CDR3 contains 14 residues. Trimming removed 7 bases at V and 6 bases at J, with 22 bases between. Germline CDR1 is SQVTM and CDR2 is ANQGSEA. CDR3 sequence (DNA): TGCAGCGCTGCCACGGGCGGGAGAGGGGGCGAGCAGTACTTC. It yields the protein CSAATGGRGGEQYF.

This clonotype was picked up many times. This chain uses TRBV7-9 with TRBJ2-1; D may correspond to TRBD1 or TRBD2 (6 bases each). The CDR3 has 14 residues. CDR1 SEHNR and CDR2 FQNEAQ come from the germline V gene (reference sequence). V was clipped by 5 bases and J by 9 bases, with 17 bases between them. CDR3 region: CASSATGARGEQFF. CDR3 in DNA: TGTGCCAGCAGCGCCACGGGGGCGCGCGGTGAGCAGTTCTTC.

This chain links TRBV9 with TRBJ1-1; a possible D gene is TRBD1 (5 bases). Germline CDR1 SGDLS, CDR2 YYNGEE. Trimming left V 6 bases short and J 1 base short, with 10 bases between. This CDR3 contains 13 residues. The CDR3 DNA sequence: TGTGCCAGCACTCTTGACAGGAACACTGAAGCTTTCTTT. Its protein is CASTLDRNTEAFF.

On this clonotype itself: A single base separates this from a much larger clone, so it may be a read error. The chain combines TRBV11-2 with TRBJ2-7; the D gene is possibly TRBD2 (6 bases). CDR1 SGHAT and CDR2 FQNNGV come from the germline V gene. The CDR3 runs 17 residues. CDR3 protein: CASSPKRWDSQPDEQCF. The CDR3 DNA sequence: TGTGCCAGCAGCCCAAAACGATGGGACTCACAACCCGACGAGCAGTGCTTC. Variable domain in full (rest from reference TRBV11-2 and TRBJ2-7): EAGVAQSPRYKIIEKRQSVAFWCNPISGHATLYWYQQILGQGPKLLIQFQNNGVVDDSQLPKDRFSAERLKGVDSTLKIQPAKLEDSAVYLCASSPKRWDSQPDEQCFGPGTRLTVT.

This clonotype was seen ten or more times. The CDR3 sequence: CASSPNGLSYEQYF. CDR3 DNA: TGTGCCAGCAGCCCAAACGGACTATCCTACGAGCAGTACTTC. The chain joins TRBV7-3 to TRBJ2-7, with D perhaps matching TRBD2 (6 bases). The germline V gene has CDR1 SGHTA and CDR2 FQGTGA. The CDR3 is 14 amino acids. V was trimmed by 5 bases and J by 1 base, leaving 12 bases between them. The complete variable domain, with remaining parts taken from reference TRBV7-3 and TRBJ2-7, reads GAGVSQTPSNKVTEKGKYVELRCDPISGHTALYWYRQSLGQGPEFLIYFQGTGAADDSGLPNDRFFAVRPEGSVSTLKIQRTERGDSAVYLCASSPNGLSYEQYFGPGTRLTVT.

This clonotype was found many times. J is TRBJ2-4 and V is TRBV20-1, with 14 bases identical to TRBD2. The CDR3 contains 14 residues. Germline V gene sequence: CDR1 DFQATT, CDR2 SNEGSKA (reference sequence). The V segment lost 6 bases and the J segment 6 bases; nucleotides outside the gene matches: 4. Here the CDR3 DNA reads TGCAGTGCCTCTGGGACTAGCGGGAGAAACATTCAGTACTTC. This sequence encodes CSASGTSGRNIQYF.

There are many counts of this clonotype. The rearrangement uses TRBV24-1 and TRBJ2-7; the match to TRBD1 covers 8 bases. Germline trimming cut 4 bases from V and 3 bases from J; bases unmatched to any gene: 7. From germline, CDR1 is KGHDR and CDR2 SFDVKD. CDR3 length: 15 residues. The CDR3 DNA follows: TGTGCCACCAGTGACTTCGGACAGGGCCACTACGAGCAGTACTTC. This codes for CATSDFGQGHYEQYF.

This clonotype came up many times. The V and J genes are TRBV18 and TRBJ2-2; D possibly corresponds to TRBD2 (6 bases). Germline V CDR1 and CDR2: KGHSH, LQKENI. This CDR3 has 15 residues. The V end lost 3 bases, the J end lost 5 bases, and 13 bases lay between the germline ends. The CDR3 is CASSPASAGTGELFF. For the CDR3, the DNA is TGTGCCAGCTCACCTGCATCGGCGGGAACCGGGGAGCTGTTTTTT.

In the case of this clonotype: The CDR3 carries no conserved terminal phenylalanine or tryptophan, so it likely arises from a read error. The limits of the CDR3 on the DNA are not certain, so only TCRdb's listed CDR3 is given. The rearrangement joins TRBV4-3 to TRBJ2-1; TRBD1, the table's D call, lacks a check against the DNA. Germline CDR1 reads LGHNA; CDR2 reads YSLEER. Termini included, the CDR3 measures 16 amino acids. The CDR3 here is CASSLSQGRHLSEQSC.

The chain combines TRBV29-1 with TRBJ1-2; D remains ambiguous. CDR3 size: 14 residues. Between the trimmed V and J ends, which lost 8 bases and 0 bases, there was a span of 16 bases. Germline V lookup: CDR1 SQVTM, CDR2 ANQGSEA. The CDR3 region is CSSGGRSTNYGYTF. DNA of the CDR3: TGCAGCTCAGGAGGCAGGTCCACTAACTATGGCTACACCTTC.

This clonotype was recorded many times. The genes are TRBV20-1 and TRBJ2-7, with D possibly matching TRBD2 (6 bases). With 3 bases removed from V and 3 bases from J, the gap between germline ends came to 15 bases. The germline gives CDR1 DFQATT, CDR2 SNEGSKA (reference sequence). This CDR3 comprises 14 residues. The CDR3 DNA is TGCAGTGCTAGTGCAGGGACTCTCCTCTACGAGCAGTACTTC. Translated, it gives CSASAGTLLYEQYF.

This clonotype has just a few counts. The chain couples TRBV24-1 to TRBJ2-5; 9 nucleotides match TRBD1. V gave up 4 bases and J gave up 2 bases; unmatched junction bases: 10. Per germline, CDR1 KGHDR and CDR2 SFDVKD. The CDR3 is 17 residues long. CDR3 sequence reads: CATSDLKTGGTQETQYF. The CDR3 bases are TGTGCCACCAGTGACCTGAAGACAGGGGGGACTCAAGAGACCCAGTACTTC.

Only a few counts were recorded for this clonotype. Germline and junction disagree at one end, which may indicate a read error. This chain uses TRBV12-3 or TRBV12-4 with TRBJ1-5; D is unresolved. This CDR3 comprises 13 residues. The CDR3 is CASSFRAGQPPHF. In nucleotides, the CDR3 is TGTGCCAGCAGCTTCCGGGCGGGTCAGCCCCCGCATTTT.

A few counts support this clonotype. A read error may explain this, as a much larger clone is one base away. The chain joins TRBV29-1 to TRBJ2-1; D is perhaps TRBD1 (6 bases). This CDR3 has 15 amino acids. Germline assignment: CDR1 SQVTM and CDR2 ANQGSEA. Trimming shortened V by 3 bases and J by 8 bases, and 20 bases separated the two germline ends. The CDR3 sequence is CSVENEQGAWDEQFF. Here the CDR3 DNA reads TGCAGCGTTGAGAATGAACAGGGAGCGTGGGATGAGCAGTTCTTC.

Notes on this clonotype: A much larger clone sits a single nucleotide away, making a read error possible. The J gene is TRBJ2-1, the V gene TRBV5-1, with D perhaps TRBD1 or TRBD2 (6 bases each). CDR1 is SGHRS, CDR2 YFSETQ, per germline. CDR3 length: 15 residues. In DNA form, the CDR3 reads TGCGCCAACAGCTTGGGACCGGGGGCGATAAATGAGCAGTTCTTC. Amino acids: CANSLGPGAINEQFF. Full variable domain (outside the CDR3, taken from reference TRBV5-1 and TRBJ2-1): KAGVTQTPRYLIKTRGQQVTLSCSPISGHRSVSWYQQTPGQGLQFLFEYFSETQRNKGNFPGRFSGRQFSNSRSEMNVSTLELGDSALYLCANSLGPGAINEQFFGPGTRLTVL.